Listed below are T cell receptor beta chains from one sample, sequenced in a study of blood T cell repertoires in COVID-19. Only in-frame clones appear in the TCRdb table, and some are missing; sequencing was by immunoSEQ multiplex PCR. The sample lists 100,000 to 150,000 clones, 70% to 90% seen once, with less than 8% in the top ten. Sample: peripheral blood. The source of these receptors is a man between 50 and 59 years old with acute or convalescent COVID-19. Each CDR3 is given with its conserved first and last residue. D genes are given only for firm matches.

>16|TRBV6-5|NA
CASSYREVEGRNEQYF
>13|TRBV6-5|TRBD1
CASSYPGTVEAFF
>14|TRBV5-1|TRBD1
CASSSGQALEELFF
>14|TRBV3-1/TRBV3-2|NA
CASSQGSRHNEQFF
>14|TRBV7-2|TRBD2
CASSRTSGGNTQYF
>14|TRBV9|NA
CASSLGTLNTEAFF
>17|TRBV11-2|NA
CASRLPSSAVATGELFF
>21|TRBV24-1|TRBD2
CATSETPGLAGAGARTDTQYF
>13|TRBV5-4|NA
CASSFGPANEQFF
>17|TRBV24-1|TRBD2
CATSDSGTSGYYNEQFF
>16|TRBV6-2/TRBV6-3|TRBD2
CASSLRTSGTGHEQYF
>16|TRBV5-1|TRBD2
CASSLGLAGSTGELFF
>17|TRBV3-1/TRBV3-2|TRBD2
CASSRGTSGRAYNEQFF
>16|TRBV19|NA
CASAGPPGSGANVLTF
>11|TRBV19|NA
CASTQSTEAFF
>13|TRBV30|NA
CAGDGGGNQPQHF